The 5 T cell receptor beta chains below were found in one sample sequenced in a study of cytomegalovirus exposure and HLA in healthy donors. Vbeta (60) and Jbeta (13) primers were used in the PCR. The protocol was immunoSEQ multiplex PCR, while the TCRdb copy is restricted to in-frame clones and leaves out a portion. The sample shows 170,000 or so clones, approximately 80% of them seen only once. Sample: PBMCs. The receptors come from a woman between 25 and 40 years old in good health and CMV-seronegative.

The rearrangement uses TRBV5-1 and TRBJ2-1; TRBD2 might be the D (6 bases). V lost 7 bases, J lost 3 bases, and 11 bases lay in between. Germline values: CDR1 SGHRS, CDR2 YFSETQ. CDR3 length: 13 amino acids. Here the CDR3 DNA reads TGCGCCAGCGGGGGGATACTCTACAATGAGCAGTTCTTC. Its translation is CASGGILYNEQFF. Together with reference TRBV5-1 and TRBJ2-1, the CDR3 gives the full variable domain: KAGVTQTPRYLIKTRGQQVTLSCSPISGHRSVSWYQQTPGQGLQFLFEYFSETQRNKGNFPGRFSGRQFSNSRSEMNVSTLELGDSALYLCASGGILYNEQFFGPGTRLTVL.

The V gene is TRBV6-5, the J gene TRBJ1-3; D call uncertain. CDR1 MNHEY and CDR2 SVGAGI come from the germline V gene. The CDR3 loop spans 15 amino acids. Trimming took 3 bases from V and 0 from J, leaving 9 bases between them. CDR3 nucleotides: TGTGCCAGCAGTTATACTCAGCGCTCTGGAAACACCATATATTTT. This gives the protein CASSYTQRSGNTIYF.

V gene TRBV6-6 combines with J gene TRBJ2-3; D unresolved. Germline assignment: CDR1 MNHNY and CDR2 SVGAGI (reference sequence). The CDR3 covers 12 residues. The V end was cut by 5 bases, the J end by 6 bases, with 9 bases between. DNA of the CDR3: TGTGCCAGCAGTCCCTCTAGGGATACGCAGTATTTT. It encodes CASSPSRDTQYF.

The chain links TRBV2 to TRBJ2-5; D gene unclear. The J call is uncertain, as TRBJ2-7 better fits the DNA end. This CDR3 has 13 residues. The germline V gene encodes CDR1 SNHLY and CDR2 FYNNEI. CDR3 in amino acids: CASSEGEAYEQYF. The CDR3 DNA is TGTGCCAGCAGTGAAGGTGAGGCCTACGAGCAGTACTTC.

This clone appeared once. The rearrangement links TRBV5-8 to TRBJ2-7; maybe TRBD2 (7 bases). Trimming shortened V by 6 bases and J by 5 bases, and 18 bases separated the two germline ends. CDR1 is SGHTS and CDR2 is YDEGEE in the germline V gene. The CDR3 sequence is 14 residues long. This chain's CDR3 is CASTPRGAKNEQYF. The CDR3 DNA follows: TGTGCCAGCACCCCACGGGGGGCTAAGAACGAGCAGTACTTC.